The 5 T cell receptor beta chains below come from one sample, sequenced in a study of cytomegalovirus exposure and HLA in healthy donors. Researchers ran the PCR with 60 Vbeta and 13 Jbeta primers. Repertoires were generated with immunoSEQ multiplex PCR, while TCRdb's copy carries only in-frame clones and drops some. Found here are approximately 160,000 clones, around 67% of them singletons; the top ten hold 4% to 5.5%. The material sequenced was PBMCs. The receptors come from a woman in her late teens or twenties in good health and CMV-seropositive.

This chain connects TRBV2 to TRBJ2-1, with TRBD1 matching 7 bases. CDR1 is SNHLY and CDR2 is FYNNEI in the germline V gene. The CDR3 consists of 13 residues. With V trimmed by 5 bases and J by 7 bases, 5 bases remained unmatched. CDR3 DNA sequence: TGTGCCAGCAGTTTGATGACAGGGAATGAGCAGTTCTTC. This sequence encodes CASSLMTGNEQFF.

The chain employs TRBV7-2 and TRBJ2-7, with 8 bases lining up with TRBD2. The J segment lost 2 bases and the V segment lost 5 bases, leaving 5 bases of the junction unmatched. The CDR3 is 14 residues long. Per germline, CDR1 SGHTA and CDR2 FQGNSA. In DNA, the CDR3 is TGTGCCAGCAGCCGTACTAGCGGCGCCTACGAGCAGTACTTC. Amino acids: CASSRTSGAYEQYF.

The gene calls are TRBV14 and TRBJ2-2; D not certain. CDR3 length: 15 residues. V gave up 1 base and J gave up 4 bases, with 10 bases separating them. Germline V gene data show CDR1 as SGHDN and CDR2 as FVKESK. The CDR3 DNA reads as TGTGCCAGCAGCCAAGTTTCAGGAATCACCGGGGAGCTGTTTTTT. Translation gives CASSQVSGITGELFF. Variable domain in full (rest from reference TRBV14 and TRBJ2-2): EAGVTQFPSHSVIEKGQTVTLRCDPISGHDNLYWYRRVMGKEIKFLLHFVKESKQDESGMPNNRFLAERTGGTYSTLKVQPAELEDSGVYFCASSQVSGITGELFFGEGSRLTVL.

This chain uses TRBV7-2 with TRBJ1-2; no firm D call. V dropped 5 bases and J dropped 0 bases, with 16 bases sitting between them. The CDR3 consists of 16 residues. Germline assignment: CDR1 SGHTA and CDR2 FQGNSA. CDR3 in amino acids: CASSTRGGASNYGYTF. CDR3 sequence (DNA): TGTGCCAGCAGCACCCGGGGAGGCGCCTCTAACTATGGCTACACCTTC.

This clone showed up just once. V is TRBV10-3 and J is TRBJ2-3; TRBD2 agrees at 10 bases. The junction had 9 bases not matched to a gene; V was cut back by 6 bases and J by 0 bases. The CDR3 is 17 amino acids. Per the germline V gene, CDR1 is ENHRY and CDR2 is SYGVKD. The CDR3 region is CAISHPLAGASTDTQYF. CDR3 nucleotides: TGTGCCATCAGCCACCCTCTAGCGGGGGCGAGCACAGATACGCAGTATTTT.